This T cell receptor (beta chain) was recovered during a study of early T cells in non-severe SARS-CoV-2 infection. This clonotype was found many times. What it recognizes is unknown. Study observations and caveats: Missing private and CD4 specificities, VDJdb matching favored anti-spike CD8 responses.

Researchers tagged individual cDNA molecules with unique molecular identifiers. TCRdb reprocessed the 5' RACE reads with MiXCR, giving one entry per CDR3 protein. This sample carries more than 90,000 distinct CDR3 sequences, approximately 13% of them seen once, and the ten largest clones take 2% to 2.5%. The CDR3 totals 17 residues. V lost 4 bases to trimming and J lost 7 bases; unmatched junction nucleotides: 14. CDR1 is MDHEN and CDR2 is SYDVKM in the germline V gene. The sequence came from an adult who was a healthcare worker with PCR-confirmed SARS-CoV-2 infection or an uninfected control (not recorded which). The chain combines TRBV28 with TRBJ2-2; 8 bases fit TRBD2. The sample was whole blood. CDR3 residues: CASSSFRRQRGIGELFF. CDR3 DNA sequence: TGTGCCAGCAGTTCCTTTCGTCGGCAGCGGGGGATCGGGGAGCTGTTTTTT.